The following is a T cell receptor beta chain sequence with its context. Its antigen remains unidentified. This sample was included in a study of blood T cells in healthy people across ages. Notes on the study in general: The donors' CMV status was not determined, possibly confounding changes in expanded clonotypes. Diversity of TCR beta per million T cells declined in a roughly linear way with age.

A second PCR of about 7 to 12 cycles used a sample-barcoded 5' primer and a J-beta primer mix. Every cDNA molecule carried a tag from a template-switch adaptor bearing 12 random nucleotides. TCRdb processed the 5' RACE reads anew with MiXCR; each CDR3 protein has one entry. The sample contains about 1.4 million distinct CDR3 sequences, roughly 59% of which appear only once. Aged about 6 to 100, donors were systemically healthy Caucasians from Russia. Trimming pared 9 bases from V and 11 bases from J, leaving 19 bases between. The CDR3 has 12 amino acids. Germline values: CDR1 SNHLY, CDR2 FYNNEI. The rearrangement joins TRBV2 to TRBJ2-5, with a weak D call TRBD1 (5 bases). Material for sequencing was blood. The TCR originated in a man aged 18 to 29 in good health. CDR3 DNA sequence: TGTGCCAGGGGGCTCACGGTGAATGAGCAGTACTTC. It is translated as CARGLTVNEQYF.